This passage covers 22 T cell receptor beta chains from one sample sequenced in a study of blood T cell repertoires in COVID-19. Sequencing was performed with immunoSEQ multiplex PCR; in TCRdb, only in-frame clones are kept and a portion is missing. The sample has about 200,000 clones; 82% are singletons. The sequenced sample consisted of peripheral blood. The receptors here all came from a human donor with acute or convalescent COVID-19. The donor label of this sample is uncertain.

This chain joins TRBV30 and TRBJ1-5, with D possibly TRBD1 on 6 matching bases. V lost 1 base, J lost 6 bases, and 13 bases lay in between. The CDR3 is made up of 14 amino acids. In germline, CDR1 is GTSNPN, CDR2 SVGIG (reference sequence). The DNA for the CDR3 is TGTGCCTGGAGTGGGCGGACAGCTAGTCAGCCCCAGCATTTT. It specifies CAWSGRTASQPQHF.

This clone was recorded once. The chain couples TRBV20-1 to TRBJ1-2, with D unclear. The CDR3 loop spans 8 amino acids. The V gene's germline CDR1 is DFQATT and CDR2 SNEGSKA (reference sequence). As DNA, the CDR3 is TGCAGAAGCGGGCTGTGGACCTTC. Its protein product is CRSGLWTF.

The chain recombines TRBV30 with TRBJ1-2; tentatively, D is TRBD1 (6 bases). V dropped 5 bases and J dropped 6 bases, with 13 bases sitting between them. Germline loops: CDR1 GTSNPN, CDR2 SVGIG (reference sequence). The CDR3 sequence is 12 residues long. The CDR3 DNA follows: TGTGCCTGGTCCGGGACAATCCATGGCTACACCTTC. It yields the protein CAWSGTIHGYTF.

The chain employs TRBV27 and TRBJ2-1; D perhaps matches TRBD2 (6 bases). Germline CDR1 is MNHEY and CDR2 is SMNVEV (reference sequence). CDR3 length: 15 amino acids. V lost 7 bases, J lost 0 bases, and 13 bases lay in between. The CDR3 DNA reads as TGTGCCAGCACGCGGGGCGACCTCTCCTACAATGAGCAGTTCTTC. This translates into CASTRGDLSYNEQFF.

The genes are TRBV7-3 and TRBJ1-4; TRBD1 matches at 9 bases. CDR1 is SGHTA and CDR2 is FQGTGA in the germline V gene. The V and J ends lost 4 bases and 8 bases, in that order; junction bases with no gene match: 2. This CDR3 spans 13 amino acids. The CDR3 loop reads CASSSTGGEKLFF. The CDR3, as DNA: TGTGCCAGCAGCTCGACAGGGGGAGAAAAACTGTTTTTT.

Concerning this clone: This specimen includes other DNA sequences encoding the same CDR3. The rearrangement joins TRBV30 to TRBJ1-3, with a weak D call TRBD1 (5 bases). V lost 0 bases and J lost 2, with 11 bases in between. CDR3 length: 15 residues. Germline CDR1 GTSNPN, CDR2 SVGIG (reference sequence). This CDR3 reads CAWSVRGTAGNTIYF. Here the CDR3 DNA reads TGTGCCTGGAGTGTACGCGGGACCGCTGGAAACACCATATATTTT.

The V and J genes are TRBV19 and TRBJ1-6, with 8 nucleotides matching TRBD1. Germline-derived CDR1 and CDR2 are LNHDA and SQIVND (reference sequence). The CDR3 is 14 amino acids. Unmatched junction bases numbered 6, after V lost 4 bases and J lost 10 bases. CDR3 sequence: CASSRDRGGSPLHF. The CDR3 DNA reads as TGTGCCAGTAGTAGAGACAGGGGTGGGTCACCCCTCCACTTT.

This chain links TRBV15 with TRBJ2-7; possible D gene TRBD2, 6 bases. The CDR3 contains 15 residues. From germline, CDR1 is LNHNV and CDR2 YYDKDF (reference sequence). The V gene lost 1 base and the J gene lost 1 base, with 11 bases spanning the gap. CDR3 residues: CATSRVGGSSYEQYF. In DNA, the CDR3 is TGTGCCACCAGCAGAGTCGGGGGAAGTTCCTACGAGCAGTACTTC.

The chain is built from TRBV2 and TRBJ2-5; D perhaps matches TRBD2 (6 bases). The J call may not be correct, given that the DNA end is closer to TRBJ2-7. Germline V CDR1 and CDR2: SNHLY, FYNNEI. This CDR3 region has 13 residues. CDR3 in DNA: TGTGCCAGCAGGAGCGGAGGGACCTACGAGCAGTACTTC. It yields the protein CASRSGGTYEQYF.

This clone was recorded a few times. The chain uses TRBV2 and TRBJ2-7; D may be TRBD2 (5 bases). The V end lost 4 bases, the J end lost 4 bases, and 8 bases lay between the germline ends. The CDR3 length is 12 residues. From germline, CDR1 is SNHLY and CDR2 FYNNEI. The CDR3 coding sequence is TGTGCCAGCAGTGGAGGGTTGTACGAGCAGTACTTC. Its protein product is CASSGGLYEQYF.

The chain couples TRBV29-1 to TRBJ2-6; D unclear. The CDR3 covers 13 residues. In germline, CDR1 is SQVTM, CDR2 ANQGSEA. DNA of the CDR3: TGCGCGGTCGGAACGCGGGGGGCCAACGTCCTGACTTTC. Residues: CAVGTRGANVLTF.

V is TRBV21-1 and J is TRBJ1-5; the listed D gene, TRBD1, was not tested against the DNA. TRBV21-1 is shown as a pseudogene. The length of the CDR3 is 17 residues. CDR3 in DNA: TGTGCCAGCAGCCTTAGGGGCAGGGGGCACAGCAATCAGCCCCAGCATTTT. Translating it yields CASSLRGRGHSNQPQHF.

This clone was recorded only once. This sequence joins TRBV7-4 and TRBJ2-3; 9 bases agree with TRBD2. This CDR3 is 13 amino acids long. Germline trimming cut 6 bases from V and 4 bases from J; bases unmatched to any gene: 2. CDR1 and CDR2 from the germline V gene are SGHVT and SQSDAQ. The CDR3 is CASRRTSADTQYF. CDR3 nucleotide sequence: TGTGCCAGCAGGAGGACTAGCGCAGATACGCAGTATTTT. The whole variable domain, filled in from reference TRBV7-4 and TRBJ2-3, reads GAGVSQSPRYKVAKRGRDVALRCDSISGHVTLYWYRQTLGQGSEVLTYSQSDAQRDKSGRPSGRFSAERPERSVSTLKIQRTEQGDSAVYLCASRRTSADTQYFGPGTRLTVL.

The CDR3 is CASSLGGGYSNQPQHF. CDR3 coding DNA: TGTGCCAGCAGTTTAGGGGGGGGATATAGCAATCAGCCCCAGCATTTT. This chain connects TRBV27 to TRBJ1-5, with D perhaps matching TRBD1 (5 bases). Germline V gene lookup returns CDR1 MNHEY and CDR2 SMNVEV (reference sequence). This CDR3 contains 16 residues. Trimming took off 2 bases at V and 0 bases at J, with 11 bases between the two ends.

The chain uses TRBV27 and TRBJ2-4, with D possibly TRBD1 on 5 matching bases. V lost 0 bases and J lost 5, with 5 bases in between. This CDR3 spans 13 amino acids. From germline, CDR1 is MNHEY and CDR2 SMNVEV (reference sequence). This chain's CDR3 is CASSLSGQNIQYF. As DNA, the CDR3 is TGTGCCAGCAGTTTATCGGGGCAAAACATTCAGTACTTC.

This chain's CDR3 is CASSEAKGRAETQYF. In DNA, the CDR3 is TGTGCCAGCAGTGAAGCAAAGGGCAGGGCAGAGACCCAGTACTTC. This rearrangement joins TRBV6-1 to TRBJ2-5, with D possibly being TRBD1 (5 bases). The germline gives CDR1 MNHNS, CDR2 SASEGT. V lost 0 bases to trimming and J lost 4 bases, with 12 bases between them. CDR3 length equals 15 residues.

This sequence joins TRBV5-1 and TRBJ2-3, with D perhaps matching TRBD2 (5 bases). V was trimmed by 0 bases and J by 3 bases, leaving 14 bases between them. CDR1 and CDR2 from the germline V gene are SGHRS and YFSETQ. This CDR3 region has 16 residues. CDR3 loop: CASSLGTYWGTDTQYF. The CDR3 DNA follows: TGCGCCAGCAGCTTGGGGACTTACTGGGGAACAGATACGCAGTATTTT.

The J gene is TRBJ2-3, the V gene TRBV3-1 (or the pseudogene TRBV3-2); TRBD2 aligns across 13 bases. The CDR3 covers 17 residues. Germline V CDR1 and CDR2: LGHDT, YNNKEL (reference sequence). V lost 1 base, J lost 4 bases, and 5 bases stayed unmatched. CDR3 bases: TGTGCCAGCAGCCAAGGGACTAGCGGGAGCGGGGCAGATACGCAGTATTTT. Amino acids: CASSQGTSGSGADTQYF.

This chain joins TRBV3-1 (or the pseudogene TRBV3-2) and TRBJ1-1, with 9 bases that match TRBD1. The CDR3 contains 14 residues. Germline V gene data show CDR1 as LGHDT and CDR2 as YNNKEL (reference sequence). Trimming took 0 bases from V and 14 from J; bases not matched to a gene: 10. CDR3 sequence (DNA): TGTGCCAGCAGCCAAGATAATACCGGGACAGGGCTCTTCTTT. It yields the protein CASSQDNTGTGLFF.

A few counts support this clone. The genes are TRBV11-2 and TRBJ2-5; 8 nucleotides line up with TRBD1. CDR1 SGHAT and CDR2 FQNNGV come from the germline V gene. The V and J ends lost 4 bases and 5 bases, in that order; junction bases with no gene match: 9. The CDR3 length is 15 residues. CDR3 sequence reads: CASSSVRGPVETQYF. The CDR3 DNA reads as TGTGCCAGCAGCTCCGTCAGGGGGCCGGTGGAGACCCAGTACTTC.

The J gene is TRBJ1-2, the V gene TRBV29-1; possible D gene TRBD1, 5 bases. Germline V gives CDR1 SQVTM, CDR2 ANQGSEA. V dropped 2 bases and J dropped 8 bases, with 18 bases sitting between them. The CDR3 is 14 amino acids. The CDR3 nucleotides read TGCAGCGTTGAAAACGACAGACGGCTTAACGGCTACACCTTC. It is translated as CSVENDRRLNGYTF.

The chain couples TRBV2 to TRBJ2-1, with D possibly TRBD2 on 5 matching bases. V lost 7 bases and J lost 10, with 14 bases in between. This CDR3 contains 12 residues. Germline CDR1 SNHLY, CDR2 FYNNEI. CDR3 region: CASTRNGGEQFF. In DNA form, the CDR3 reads TGTGCCAGCACCCGAAACGGCGGGGAGCAGTTCTTC.